The 2 T cell receptor beta chains reported below all come from one sample, sequenced in a study of CD8 T cells in Susac syndrome. The RNA input was roughly 0.45 to 1 ug, and it was reverse transcribed with random hexamers. TCRdb recomputed calls from the immunoSEQ multiplex PCR reads with MiXCR, one row per CDR3 protein. This table has a few hundred thousand distinct CDR3 sequences, 92% appearing once. Material for sequencing was CD4+ T cells from PBMCs. These receptor sequences come from a human donor with multiple sclerosis.

This chain joins TRBV28 and TRBJ2-7; TRBD1 agrees at 7 bases. CDR3 length: 15 amino acids. The ends lost 9 bases at V and 1 base at J; junction bases unmatched: 12. The germline V gene encodes CDR1 MDHEN and CDR2 SYDVKM. This chain's CDR3 is CASLSPRGTSYEQYF. The CDR3 DNA is TGTGCCAGTCTCTCGCCCAGGGGGACGTCCTACGAGCAGTACTTC.

The chain uses TRBV14 and TRBJ2-7; D possibly corresponds to TRBD2 (5 bases). Germline V gene data show CDR1 as SGHDN and CDR2 as FVKESK. V lost 4 bases and J 6 bases, leaving 16 bases between the germline ends. This CDR3 has 14 residues. Written as DNA, the CDR3 is TGTGCCAGCAGCCGACTTAGCGCTGCGGGCGAGCAGTACTTC. Translating it yields CASSRLSAAGEQYF.